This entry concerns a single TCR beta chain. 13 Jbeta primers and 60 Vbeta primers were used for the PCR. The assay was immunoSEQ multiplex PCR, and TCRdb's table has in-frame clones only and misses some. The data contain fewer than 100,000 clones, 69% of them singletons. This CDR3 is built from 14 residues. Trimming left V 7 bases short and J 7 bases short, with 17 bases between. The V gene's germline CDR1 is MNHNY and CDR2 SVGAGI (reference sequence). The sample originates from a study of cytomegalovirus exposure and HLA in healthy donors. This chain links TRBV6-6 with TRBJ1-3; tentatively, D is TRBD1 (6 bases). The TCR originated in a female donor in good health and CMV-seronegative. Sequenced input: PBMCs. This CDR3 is CASIYPGQVNTIYF. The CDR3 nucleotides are TGTGCCAGCATCTACCCGGGACAAGTGAACACCATATATTTT.